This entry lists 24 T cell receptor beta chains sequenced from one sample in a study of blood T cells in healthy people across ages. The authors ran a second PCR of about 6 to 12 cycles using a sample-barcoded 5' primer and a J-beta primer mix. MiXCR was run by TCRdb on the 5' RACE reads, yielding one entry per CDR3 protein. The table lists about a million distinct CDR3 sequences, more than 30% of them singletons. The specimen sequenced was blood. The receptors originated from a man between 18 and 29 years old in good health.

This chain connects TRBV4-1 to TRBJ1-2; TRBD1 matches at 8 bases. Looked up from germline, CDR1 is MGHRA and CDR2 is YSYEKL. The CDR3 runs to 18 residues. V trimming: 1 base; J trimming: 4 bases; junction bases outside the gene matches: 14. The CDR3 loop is CASSQARSGRGQSYGYTF. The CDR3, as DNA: TGCGCCAGCAGCCAAGCCCGATCGGGCAGGGGGCAGAGCTATGGCTACACCTTC.

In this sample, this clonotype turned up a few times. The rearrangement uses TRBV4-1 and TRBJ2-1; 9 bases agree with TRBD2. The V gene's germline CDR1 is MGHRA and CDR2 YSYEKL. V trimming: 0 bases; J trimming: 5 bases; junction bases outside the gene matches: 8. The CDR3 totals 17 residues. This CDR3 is CASSQDFLAGFNNEQFF. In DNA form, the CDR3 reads TGCGCCAGCAGCCAAGATTTTCTAGCGGGGTTTAACAATGAGCAGTTCTTC.

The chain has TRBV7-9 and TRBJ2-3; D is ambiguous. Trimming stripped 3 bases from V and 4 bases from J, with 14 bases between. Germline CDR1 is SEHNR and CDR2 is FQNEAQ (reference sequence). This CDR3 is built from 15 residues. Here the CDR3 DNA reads TGTGCCAGCAGCTTGTTTAGAGATGGCCCAGATACGCAGTATTTT. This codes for CASSLFRDGPDTQYF.

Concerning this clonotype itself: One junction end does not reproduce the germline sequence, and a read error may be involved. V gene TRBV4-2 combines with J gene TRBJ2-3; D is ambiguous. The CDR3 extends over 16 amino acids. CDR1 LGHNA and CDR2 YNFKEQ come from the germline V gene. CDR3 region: CASSQDLTPGTDTQYF. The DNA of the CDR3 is TGCGCCAGCAGCCAAGATCTGACCCCTGGCACAGATACGCAGTATTTT.

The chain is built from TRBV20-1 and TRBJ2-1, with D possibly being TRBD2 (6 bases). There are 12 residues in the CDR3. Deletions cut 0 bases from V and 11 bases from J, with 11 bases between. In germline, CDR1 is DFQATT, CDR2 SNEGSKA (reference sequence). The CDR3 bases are TGCAGTGCTAGAGATGGGGAGGCCAAGCAGTTCTTC. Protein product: CSARDGEAKQFF.

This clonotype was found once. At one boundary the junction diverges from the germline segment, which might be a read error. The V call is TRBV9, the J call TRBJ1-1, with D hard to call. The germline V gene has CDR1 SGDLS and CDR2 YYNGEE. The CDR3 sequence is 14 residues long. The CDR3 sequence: CASSVDVVNSEAFF. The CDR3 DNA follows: TGTGCCAGCAGCGTAGATGTCGTGAACTCTGAAGCTTTCTTT.

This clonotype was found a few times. The chain's CDR3 is CSATYDEQYF. CDR3 in DNA: TGCAGTGCGACCTACGACGAGCAGTACTTC. The chain links TRBV20-1 to TRBJ2-4; unclear D gene. The J call may be faulty, since TRBJ2-7 better matches the DNA end. Germline V gives CDR1 DFQATT, CDR2 SNEGSKA (reference sequence). The CDR3 runs to 10 residues.

The CDR3 bases are TGTGCCAGCAGTTTAGCGCTGGGGTTCCCGACTGAAGCTTTCTTT. Protein: CASSLALGFPTEAFF. This chain connects TRBV12-3 or TRBV12-4 to TRBJ1-1, with D hard to call. With 0 bases removed from V and 5 bases from J, the gap between germline ends came to 13 bases. The CDR3 extends over 15 amino acids.

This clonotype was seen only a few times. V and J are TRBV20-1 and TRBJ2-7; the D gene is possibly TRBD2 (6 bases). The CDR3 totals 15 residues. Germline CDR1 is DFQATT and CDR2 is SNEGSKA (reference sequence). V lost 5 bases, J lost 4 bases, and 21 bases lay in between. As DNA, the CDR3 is TGCAGTGCTTTAGGAGGGTCACTCGGTGGGTACGAGCAGTACTTC. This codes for CSALGGSLGGYEQYF.

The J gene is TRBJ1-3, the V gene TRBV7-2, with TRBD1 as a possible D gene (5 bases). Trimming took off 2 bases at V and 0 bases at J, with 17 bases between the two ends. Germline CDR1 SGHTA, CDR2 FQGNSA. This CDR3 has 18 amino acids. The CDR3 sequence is CASSLLIQGRGSGNTIYF. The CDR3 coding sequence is TGTGCCAGCAGCTTACTAATCCAGGGACGGGGCTCTGGAAACACCATATATTTT.

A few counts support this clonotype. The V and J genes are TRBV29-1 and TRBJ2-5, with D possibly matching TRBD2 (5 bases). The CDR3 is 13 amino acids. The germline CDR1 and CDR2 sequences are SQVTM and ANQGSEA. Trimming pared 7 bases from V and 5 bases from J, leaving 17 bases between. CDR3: CSAAPTRVETQYF. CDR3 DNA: TGCAGCGCCGCCCCTACTAGGGTGGAGACCCAGTACTTC.

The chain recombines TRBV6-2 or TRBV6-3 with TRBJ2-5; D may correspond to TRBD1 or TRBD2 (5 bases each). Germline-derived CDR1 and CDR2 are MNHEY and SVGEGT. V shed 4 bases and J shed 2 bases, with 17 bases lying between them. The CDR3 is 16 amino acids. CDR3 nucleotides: TGTGCCAGCAGTTTCCGGGGCGGTCCCCTACAAGAGACCCAGTACTTC. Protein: CASSFRGGPLQETQYF.

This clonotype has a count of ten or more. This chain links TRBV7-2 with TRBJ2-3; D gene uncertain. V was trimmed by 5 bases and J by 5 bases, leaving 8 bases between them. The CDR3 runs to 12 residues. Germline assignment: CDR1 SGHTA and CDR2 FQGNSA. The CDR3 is CASSPHRDTQYF. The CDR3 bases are TGTGCCAGCAGCCCACATAGAGATACGCAGTATTTT.

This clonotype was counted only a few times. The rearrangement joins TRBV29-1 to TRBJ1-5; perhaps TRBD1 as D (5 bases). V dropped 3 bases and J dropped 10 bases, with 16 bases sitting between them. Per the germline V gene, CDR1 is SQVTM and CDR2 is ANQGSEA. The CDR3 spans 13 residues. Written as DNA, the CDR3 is TGCAGCGTTGATGCTAGGGACGGTAACCCCCAGCATTTT. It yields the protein CSVDARDGNPQHF.

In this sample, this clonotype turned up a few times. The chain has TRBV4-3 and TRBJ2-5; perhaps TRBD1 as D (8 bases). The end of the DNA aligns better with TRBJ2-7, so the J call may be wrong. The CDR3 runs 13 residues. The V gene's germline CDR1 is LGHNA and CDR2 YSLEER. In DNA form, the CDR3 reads TGCGCCAGCAGCCCGGACAGGGAGGGCGAGCAGTACTTC. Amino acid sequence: CASSPDREGEQYF.

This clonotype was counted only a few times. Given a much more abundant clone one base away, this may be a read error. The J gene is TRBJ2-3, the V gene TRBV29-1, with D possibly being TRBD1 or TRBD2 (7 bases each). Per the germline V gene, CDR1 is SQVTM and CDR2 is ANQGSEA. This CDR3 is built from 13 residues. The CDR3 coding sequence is TGCAGCGTTGAAGAGGGGGGGACAGATGCGCAGTATTTT. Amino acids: CSVEEGGTDAQYF.

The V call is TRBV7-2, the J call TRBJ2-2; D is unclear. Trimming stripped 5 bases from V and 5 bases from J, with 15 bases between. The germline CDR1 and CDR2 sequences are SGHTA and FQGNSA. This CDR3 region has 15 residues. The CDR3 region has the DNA TGTGCCAGCAGCCTCCGACCCAGTTGGACCGGGGAGCTGTTTTTT. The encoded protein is CASSLRPSWTGELFF.

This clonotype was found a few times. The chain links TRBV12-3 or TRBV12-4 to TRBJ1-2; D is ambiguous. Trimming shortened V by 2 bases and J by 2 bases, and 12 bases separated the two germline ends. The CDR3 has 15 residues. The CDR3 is CASSLTRTDNYGYTF. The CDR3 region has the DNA TGTGCCAGCAGTTTAACACGTACAGACAACTATGGCTACACCTTC.

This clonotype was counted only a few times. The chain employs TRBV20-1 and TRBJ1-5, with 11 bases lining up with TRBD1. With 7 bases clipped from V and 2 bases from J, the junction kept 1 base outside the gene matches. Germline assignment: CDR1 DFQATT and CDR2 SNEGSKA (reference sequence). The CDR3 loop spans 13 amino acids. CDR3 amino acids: CSGTGGRNQPQHF. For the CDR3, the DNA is TGCAGTGGGACAGGGGGCCGCAATCAGCCCCAGCATTTT.

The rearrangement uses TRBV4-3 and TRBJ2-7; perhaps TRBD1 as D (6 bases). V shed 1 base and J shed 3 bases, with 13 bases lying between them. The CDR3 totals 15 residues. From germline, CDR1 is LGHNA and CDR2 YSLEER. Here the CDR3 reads CASSQVWQGRYEQYF. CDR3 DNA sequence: TGCGCCAGCAGCCAAGTTTGGCAGGGGCGCTACGAGCAGTACTTC.

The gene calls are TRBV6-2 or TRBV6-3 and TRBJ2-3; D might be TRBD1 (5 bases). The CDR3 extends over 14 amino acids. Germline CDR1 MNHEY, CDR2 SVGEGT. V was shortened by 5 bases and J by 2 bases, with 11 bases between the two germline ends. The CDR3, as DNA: TGTGCCAGCAGTCTGCAGGGAAACACAGATACGCAGTATTTT. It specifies CASSLQGNTDTQYF.

The CDR3 loop reads CASSLRGGQNQPQHF. The CDR3 bases are TGTGCCAGCAGTTTACGGGGAGGGCAGAATCAGCCCCAGCATTTT. The V gene is TRBV27, the J gene TRBJ1-5; D ambiguous. Germline V gene sequence: CDR1 MNHEY, CDR2 SMNVEV (reference sequence). V lost 2 bases and J 4 bases, leaving 12 bases between the germline ends. The CDR3 covers 15 residues.

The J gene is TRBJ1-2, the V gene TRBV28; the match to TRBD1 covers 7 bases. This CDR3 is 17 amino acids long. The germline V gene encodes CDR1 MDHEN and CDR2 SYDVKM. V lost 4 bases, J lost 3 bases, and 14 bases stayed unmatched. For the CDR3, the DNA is TGTGCCAGCAGTTCCCTGGGAGACAGGGACTTATACTATGGCTACACCTTC. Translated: CASSSLGDRDLYYGYTF.

CDR3 coding DNA: TGTGCTAGTGGCTCAGGGGCGGAAAAACTGTTTTTT. Its protein product is CASGSGAEKLFF. This chain connects TRBV12-5 to TRBJ1-4; D might be TRBD1 (6 bases). The germline V gene has CDR1 LGHNT and CDR2 FRNRAP. The CDR3 covers 12 residues. V shed 6 bases and J shed 8 bases, with 10 bases lying between them.